The 15 T cell receptor beta chains below all came from one sample that was sequenced in a study of CXCR3-negative and CXCR3-positive naive CD8 T cells (dated by TCRdb to about 2019). TCRdb shows the sequencer as NextSeq 550. The Human TCR Profiling Kit (MiLaboratory) was used to prepare UMI-labeled 5' RACE TRB cDNA libraries. Based on TCRdb reprocessing of the reads, there is one entry per CDR3 protein sequence, and DNA is missing. This sample's listing comprises about 26,000 distinct CDR3 sequences. Approximately 2.8% of the sample belongs to the ten largest clones. Sequencing was performed on naive CXCR3- CD8+ T cells from blood. In the paper's terms, the cell subset or site label means: CD45RO-CCR7+CD27+CD95- naive CD8+ T cells lacking CXCR3 (TNR3-). The source of these receptors is a human donor in good health. Some clones in this sample may be carry-over from other donors' samples.

This rearrangement joins TRBV28 to TRBJ2-7. CDR1 MDHEN and CDR2 SYDVKM come from the germline V gene. This CDR3 spans 14 amino acids. CDR3: CASSSDRNSYEQYF.

The rearrangement uses TRBV20-1 and TRBJ2-2. The CDR3 loop spans 13 amino acids. Germline CDR1 and CDR2: DFQATT and SNEGSKA (reference sequence). This CDR3 reads CSARSSDTGELLF.

The chain employs TRBV29-1 and TRBJ2-2; the D call from TCRdb, TRBD1, cannot be confirmed without DNA. CDR3 length: 12 residues. Germline V CDR1 and CDR2: SQVTM, ANQGSEA. The CDR3 is CSVSRGTGELFF.

The chain links TRBV20-1 to TRBJ1-2. The CDR3 sequence is 18 residues long. CDR1 and CDR2 (germline): DFQATT, SNEGSKA (reference sequence). The CDR3 sequence: CSARGREDFPRGNYGYTF.

The J gene is TRBJ1-1, the V gene TRBV7-9. CDR1 and CDR2 (germline): SEHNR, FQNEAQ (reference sequence). This CDR3 has 16 amino acids. The CDR3 sequence: CASSTKPADMNTEAFF.

The V and J genes are TRBV21-1 and TRBJ2-3. TRBV21-1 is termed a pseudogene. This CDR3 has 15 amino acids. CDR3: CASSFYGPKTDTQYF.

The V gene is TRBV7-9, the J gene TRBJ1-2. The CDR3 loop spans 15 amino acids. Looked up from germline, CDR1 is SEHNR and CDR2 is FQNEAQ (reference sequence). CDR3: CASSLVQILNYGYTF.

The chain's CDR3 is CASSSRAWGDQPQHF. The chain couples TRBV7-2 to TRBJ1-5. The CDR3 has 15 residues. Germline V gene data show CDR1 as SGHTA and CDR2 as FQGNSA.

The chain has TRBV18 and TRBJ2-3; no DNA is available, so the TRBD2 call from TCRdb remains unchecked. The germline gives CDR1 KGHSH, CDR2 LQKENI. This CDR3 region has 18 residues. The CDR3 reads CASSPPAGLAGVSDTQYF.

The rearrangement joins TRBV4-3 to TRBJ2-1; TCRdb names TRBD2, which stays unverified in the absence of DNA. Germline-derived CDR1 and CDR2 are LGHNA and YSLEER. The CDR3 sequence is 18 residues long. CDR3 in amino acids: CASSQDSSAGGPNNEQFF.

The chain uses TRBV3-1 and TRBJ2-5; no DNA is available, so the TRBD2 call from TCRdb remains unchecked. This CDR3 region has 17 residues. Germline V gives CDR1 LGHDT, CDR2 YNNKEL (reference sequence). CDR3 region: CASSQFGDYKYQETQYF.

V usage is TRBV7-2 and J usage is TRBJ2-7; with no DNA, the TCRdb D assignment of TRBD2 cannot be verified. The V gene's germline CDR1 is SGHTA and CDR2 FQGNSA. The length of the CDR3 is 13 residues. The CDR3: CASSLSPGYEQYF. Looking up the rest from reference TRBV7-2 and TRBJ2-7 gives the full variable domain: GAGVSQSPSNKVTEKGKDVELRCDPISGHTALYWYRQSLGQGLEFLIYFQGNSAPDKSGLPSDRFSAERTGGSVSTLTIQRTQQEDSAVYLCASSLSPGYEQYFGPGTRLTVT.

The chain couples TRBV29-1 to TRBJ2-1. Germline V gene sequence: CDR1 SQVTM, CDR2 ANQGSEA. This CDR3 comprises 13 residues. CDR3 loop: CSVANNPNNEQFF.

The genes are TRBV11-2 and TRBJ2-2. The CDR3 covers 15 residues. Germline-derived CDR1 and CDR2 are SGHAT and FQNNGV. CDR3 loop: CASSSGVANTGELFF.

This chain links TRBV4-3 with TRBJ2-7; there is no DNA to check the TCRdb D call of TRBD2. The CDR3 loop spans 15 amino acids. CDR1 LGHNA and CDR2 YSLEER come from the germline V gene. CDR3 region: CASSQEDGLSYEQYF.